Reported below is one T cell receptor beta chain. MiXCR, run by TCRdb on the 5' RACE reads, gives a single entry per CDR3 protein. The repertoire holds just over 60,000 distinct CDR3 sequences, just under 30% seen once, with 2.3% in the top ten. Naive CD4+ cells had CD25+ Tregs removed. Per the germline V gene, CDR1 is MGHRA and CDR2 is YSYEKL. CDR3 length equals 15 residues. J was trimmed by 4 bases and V by 0 bases; bases with no gene match: 4. The chain is built from TRBV4-1 and TRBJ2-7; 9 nucleotides agree with TRBD2. This clonotype was obtained from a female donor with breast cancer. The sequenced sample was tumor-infiltrating naive CD4+ T cells sorted from the breast tumor. Subset: naive CD4+ T cells, CD4+CD45RA+CD25-. CDR3 nucleotide sequence: TGCGCCAGCAGCCAAGAGCCAGCGGGAGGTTACGAGCAGTACTTC. Translating it yields CASSQEPAGGYEQYF.